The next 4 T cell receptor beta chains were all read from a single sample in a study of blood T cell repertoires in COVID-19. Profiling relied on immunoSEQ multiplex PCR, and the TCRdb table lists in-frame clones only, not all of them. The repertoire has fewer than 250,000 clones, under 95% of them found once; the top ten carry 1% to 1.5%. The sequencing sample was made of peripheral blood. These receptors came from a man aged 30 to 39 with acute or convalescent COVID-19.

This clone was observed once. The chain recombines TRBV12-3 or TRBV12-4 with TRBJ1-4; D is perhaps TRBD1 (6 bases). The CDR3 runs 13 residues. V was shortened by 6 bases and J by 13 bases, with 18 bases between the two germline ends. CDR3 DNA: TGTGCCAGCAGGGCAGGGGCGCAGGTCGGACTGTTTTTT. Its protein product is CASRAGAQVGLFF.

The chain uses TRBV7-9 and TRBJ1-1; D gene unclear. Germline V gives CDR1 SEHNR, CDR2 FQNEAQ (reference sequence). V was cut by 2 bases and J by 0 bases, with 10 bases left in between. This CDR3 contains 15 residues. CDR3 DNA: TGTGCCAGCAGCTTATTGTCAGGTATGAACACTGAAGCTTTCTTT. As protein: CASSLLSGMNTEAFF. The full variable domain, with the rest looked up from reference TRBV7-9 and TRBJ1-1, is DTGVSQNPRHKITKRGQNVTFRCDPISEHNRLYWYRQTLGQGPEFLTYFQNEAQLEKSRLLSDRFSAERPKGSFSTLEIQRTEQGDSAMYLCASSLLSGMNTEAFFGQGTRLTVV.

This CDR3 is CASSKGLAETQYF. The CDR3 nucleotides read TGTGCCAGCAGTAAGGGACTAGCCGAGACCCAGTACTTC. The chain combines TRBV28 with TRBJ2-5, with TRBD2 identical over 9 bases. Germline V gene data show CDR1 as MDHEN and CDR2 as SYDVKM. The CDR3 spans 13 residues. V lost 5 bases to trimming and J lost 5 bases; unmatched junction nucleotides: 3. Based on the CDR3 plus reference TRBV28 and TRBJ2-5, the full variable domain is DVKVTQSSRYLVKRTGEKVFLECVQDMDHENMFWYRQDPGLGLRLIYFSYDVKMKEKGDIPEGYSVSREKKERFSLILESASTNQTSMYLCASSKGLAETQYFGPGTRLLVL.

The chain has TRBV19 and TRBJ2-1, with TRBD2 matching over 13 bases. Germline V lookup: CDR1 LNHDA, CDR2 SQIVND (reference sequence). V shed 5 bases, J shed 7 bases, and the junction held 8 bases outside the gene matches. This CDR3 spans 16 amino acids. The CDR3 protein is CASSGTSGTIKNEQFF. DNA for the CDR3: TGTGCCAGTAGTGGGACTAGCGGGACTATCAAGAATGAGCAGTTCTTC.